The entry below describes one TCR beta chain. The antigen is not known. This sample is part of a study of shared clonotypes between healthy human individuals. Positively selected for CCR7, the CD45RO-negative cells used as naive CD8 cells excluded terminally differentiated effector memory CD45RA+ cells. General observations from the study: It was expected that sequencing depth would affect clonotype sharing among donors. Though the depth was large, rarefaction showed that sorted-subset sequencing was incomplete.

Assay: immunoSEQ multiplex PCR; the TCRdb copy retains only in-frame clones and omits some. The sample has some 2,100,000 clones, 85% to 95% seen once; the top ten hold roughly 1.8%. Germline values: CDR1 SGDLS, CDR2 YYNGEE. This CDR3 is 16 amino acids long. The V end lost 4 bases, the J end lost 0 bases, and 14 bases lay between the germline ends. The sample comprised naive CD8+ T cells from PBMCs. This sequence joins TRBV9 and TRBJ2-4, with D perhaps TRBD2 (7 bases). The sequence came from a man aged 18-30 years in good health. Some clones in this sample may be carry-over from other donors' samples. The CDR3 protein is CASSSGGGGAKNIQYF. CDR3 DNA sequence: TGTGCCAGCAGCTCCGGGGGAGGGGGAGCCAAAAACATTCAGTACTTC.